This T cell receptor beta chain derives from a study of OX40 agonist ivuxolimab in advanced cancers. Study-wide background: Enrolled patients in dose escalation had cancers that were hepatocellular carcinoma, melanoma, renal cell or head and neck cancer. Findings and limits, study-wide: The average count of expanded clones was higher among CD8+ T cells than among CD4+.

Of note for this clone: Its antigen is undetermined.

Assay used: immunoSEQ multiplex PCR; TCRdb lists only in-frame clones, some missing. This sample has some 80,000 clones, with about 90% found just once. The sample consisted of CD4+ or CD8+ T cells sorted from blood, taken in a trial of the OX40 agonist ivuxolimab. This receptor was taken from an adult with an advanced solid tumor such as melanoma, head and neck, liver or kidney cancer.

CDR3 DNA: TGTGCCAGCAGCTTGGCCGCCCGCTACTACGAGCAGTACTTC. Its translation: CASSLAARYYEQYF. This chain joins TRBV5-5 and TRBJ2-7; D is ambiguous. The V end was cut by 0 bases, the J end by 3 bases, with 10 bases between. Germline lookup yields CDR1 SGHKS and CDR2 YYEKEE (reference sequence). The CDR3 extends over 14 amino acids.